The 4 T cell receptor beta chains below were found in one sample sequenced in a study of Ad26.COV2.S vaccination and SARS-CoV-2 variants. Treatment here: approximately 18 received Ad26.COV2.S at low or high dose, single or two shots; 5 received placebo; per-sample allocation not given. Specimen acquisition occurred on day 63 following the initial vaccine or placebo injection. Assay: immunoSEQ multiplex PCR; the TCRdb copy retains only in-frame clones and omits some. The repertoire holds roughly 510,000 clones, with 87% as singletons. The specimen was peripheral blood, collected in a trial of Ad26.COV2.S vaccine versus placebo. These receptors were taken from a person aged 18-65 years who received the Ad26.COV2.S COVID-19 vaccine or a placebo.

This rearrangement joins TRBV7-9 to TRBJ2-1; TRBD1 is a possible D gene (5 bases). From germline, CDR1 is SEHNR and CDR2 FQNEAQ (reference sequence). CDR3 length equals 11 residues. With 1 base removed from V and 13 bases from J, the gap between germline ends came to 8 bases. CDR3 nucleotides: TGTGCCAGCAGCTTAGTAGGGGATCAGTTCTTC. Its protein product is CASSLVGDQFF.

The chain links TRBV9 to TRBJ2-3; no firm D call. The germline CDR1 and CDR2 sequences are SGDLS and YYNGEE. This CDR3 is built from 14 residues. Deletions cut 0 bases from V and 6 bases from J, with 11 bases between. CDR3: CASSVGWASDTQYF. The CDR3 DNA sequence: TGTGCCAGCAGCGTAGGCTGGGCCTCCGATACGCAGTATTTT.

The genes are TRBV4-3 and TRBJ2-1; D gene uncertain. V lost 2 bases and J lost 7, with 6 bases in between. There are 12 residues in the CDR3. Germline values: CDR1 LGHNA, CDR2 YSLEER. This CDR3 is CASSQIGNEQFF. For the CDR3, the DNA is TGCGCCAGCAGCCAAATTGGAAATGAGCAGTTCTTC.

The J gene is TRBJ2-5, the V gene TRBV2, with no clear D. Trimming left V 5 bases short and J 5 bases short, with 12 bases between. CDR3 length: 13 amino acids. Germline loops: CDR1 SNHLY, CDR2 FYNNEI. CDR3 DNA sequence: TGTGCCAGCAGTCTTTCGACTGTTGAGACCCAGTACTTC. Its translation: CASSLSTVETQYF.